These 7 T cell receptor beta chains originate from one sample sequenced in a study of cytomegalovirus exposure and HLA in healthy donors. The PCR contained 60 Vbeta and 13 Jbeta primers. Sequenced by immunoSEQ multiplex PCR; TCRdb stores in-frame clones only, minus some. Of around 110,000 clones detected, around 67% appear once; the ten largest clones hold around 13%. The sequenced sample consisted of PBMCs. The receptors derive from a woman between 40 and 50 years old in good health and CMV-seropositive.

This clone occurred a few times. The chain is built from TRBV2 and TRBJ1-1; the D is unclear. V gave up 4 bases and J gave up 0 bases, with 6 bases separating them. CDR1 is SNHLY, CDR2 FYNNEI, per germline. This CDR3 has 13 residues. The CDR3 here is CASSVEMNTEAFF. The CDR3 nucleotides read TGTGCCAGCAGTGTGGAGATGAACACTGAAGCTTTCTTT.

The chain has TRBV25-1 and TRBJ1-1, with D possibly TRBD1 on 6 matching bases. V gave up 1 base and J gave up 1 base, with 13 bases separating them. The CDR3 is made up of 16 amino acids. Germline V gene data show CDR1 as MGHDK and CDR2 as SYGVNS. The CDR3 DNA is TGTGCCAGCAGTGAATCGGTGGGCAGGGGGAACACTGAAGCTTTCTTT. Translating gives CASSESVGRGNTEAFF.

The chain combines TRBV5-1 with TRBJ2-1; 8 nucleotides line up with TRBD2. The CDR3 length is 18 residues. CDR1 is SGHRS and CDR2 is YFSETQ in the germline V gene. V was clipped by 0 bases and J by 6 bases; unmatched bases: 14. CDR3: CASSLEGSGDRKGNEQFF. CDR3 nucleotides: TGCGCCAGCAGCTTGGAAGGTAGCGGGGATAGGAAAGGCAATGAGCAGTTCTTC.

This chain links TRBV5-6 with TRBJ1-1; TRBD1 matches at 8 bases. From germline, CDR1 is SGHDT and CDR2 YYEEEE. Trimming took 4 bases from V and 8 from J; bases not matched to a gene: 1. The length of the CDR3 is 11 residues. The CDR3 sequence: CASSRQGEAFF. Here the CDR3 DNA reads TGTGCCAGCAGCAGACAGGGGGAAGCTTTCTTT.

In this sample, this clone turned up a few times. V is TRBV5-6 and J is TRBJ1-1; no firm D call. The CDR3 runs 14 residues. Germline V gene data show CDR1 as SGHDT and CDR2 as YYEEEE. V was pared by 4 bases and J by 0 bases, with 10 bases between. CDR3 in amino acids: CASSGGPMNTEAFF. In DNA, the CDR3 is TGTGCCAGCAGCGGCGGCCCCATGAACACTGAAGCTTTCTTT.

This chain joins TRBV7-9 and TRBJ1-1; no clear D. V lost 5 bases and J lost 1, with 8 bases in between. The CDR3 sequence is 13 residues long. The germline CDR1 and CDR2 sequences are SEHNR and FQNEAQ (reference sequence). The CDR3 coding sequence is TGTGCCAGCAGCGAAGCCCCGAACACTGAAGCTTTCTTT. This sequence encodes CASSEAPNTEAFF.

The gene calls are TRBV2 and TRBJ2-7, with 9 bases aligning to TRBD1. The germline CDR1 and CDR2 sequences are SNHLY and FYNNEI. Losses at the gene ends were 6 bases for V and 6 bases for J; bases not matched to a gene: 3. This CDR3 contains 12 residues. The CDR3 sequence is CASRGQGPEQYF. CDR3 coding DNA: TGTGCCAGCAGAGGACAGGGGCCCGAGCAGTACTTC. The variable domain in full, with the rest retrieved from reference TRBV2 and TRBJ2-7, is EPEVTQTPSHQVTQMGQEVILRCVPISNHLYFYWYRQILGQKVEFLVSFYNNEISEKSEIFDDQFSVERPDGSNFTLKIRSTKLEDSAMYFCASRGQGPEQYFGPGTRLTVT.